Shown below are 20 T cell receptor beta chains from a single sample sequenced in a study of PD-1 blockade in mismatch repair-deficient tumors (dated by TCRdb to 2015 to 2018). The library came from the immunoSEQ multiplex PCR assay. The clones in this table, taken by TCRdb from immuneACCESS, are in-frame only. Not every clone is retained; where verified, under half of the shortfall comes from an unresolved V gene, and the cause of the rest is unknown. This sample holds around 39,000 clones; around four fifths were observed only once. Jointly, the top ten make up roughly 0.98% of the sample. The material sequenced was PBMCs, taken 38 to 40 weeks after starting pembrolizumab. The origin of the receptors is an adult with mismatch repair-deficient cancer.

Here the CDR3 reads CASSITSGPYNEQFF. In DNA form, the CDR3 reads TGTGCCAGTAGTATAACTAGCGGACCCTACAATGAGCAGTTCTTC. The V and J genes are TRBV19 and TRBJ2-1; 8 positions match TRBD2. V was clipped by 2 bases and J by 2 bases; unmatched bases: 2. CDR3 size: 15 residues. Germline V CDR1 and CDR2: LNHDA, SQIVND (reference sequence).

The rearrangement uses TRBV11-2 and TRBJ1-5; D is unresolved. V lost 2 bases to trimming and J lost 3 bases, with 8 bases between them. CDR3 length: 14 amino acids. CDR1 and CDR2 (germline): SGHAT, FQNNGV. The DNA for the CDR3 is TGTGCCAGCAGCTTACCTGGCACCAATCAGCCCCAGCATTTT. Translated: CASSLPGTNQPQHF.

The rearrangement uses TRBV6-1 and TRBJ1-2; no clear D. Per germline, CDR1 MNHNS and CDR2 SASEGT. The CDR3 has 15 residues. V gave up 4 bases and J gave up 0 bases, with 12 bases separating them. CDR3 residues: CASSVTPTANYGYTF. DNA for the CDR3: TGTGCCAGCAGTGTAACACCCACAGCTAACTATGGCTACACCTTC.

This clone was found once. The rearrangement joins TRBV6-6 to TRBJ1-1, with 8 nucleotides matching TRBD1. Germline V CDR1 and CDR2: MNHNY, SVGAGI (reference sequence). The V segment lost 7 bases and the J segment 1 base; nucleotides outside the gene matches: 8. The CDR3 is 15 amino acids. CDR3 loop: CASTLPTGENTEAFF. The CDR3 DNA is TGTGCCAGCACCCTCCCGACAGGGGAGAACACTGAAGCTTTCTTT.

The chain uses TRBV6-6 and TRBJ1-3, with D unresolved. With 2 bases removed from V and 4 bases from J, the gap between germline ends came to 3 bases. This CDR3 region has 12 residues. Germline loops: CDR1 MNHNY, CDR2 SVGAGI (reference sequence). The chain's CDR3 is CASSYPGNTIYF. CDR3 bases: TGTGCCAGCAGTTACCCAGGAAACACCATATATTTT.

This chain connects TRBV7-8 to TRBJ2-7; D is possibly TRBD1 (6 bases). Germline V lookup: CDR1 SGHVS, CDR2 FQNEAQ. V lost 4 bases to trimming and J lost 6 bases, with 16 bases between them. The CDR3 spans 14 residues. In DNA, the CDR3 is TGTGCCAGCAGCTCCATCACTACAGGGTCCGAGCAGTACTTC. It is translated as CASSSITTGSEQYF.

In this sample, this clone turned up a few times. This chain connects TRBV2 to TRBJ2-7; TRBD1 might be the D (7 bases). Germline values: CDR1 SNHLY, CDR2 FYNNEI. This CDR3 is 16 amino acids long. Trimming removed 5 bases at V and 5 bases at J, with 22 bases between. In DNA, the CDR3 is TGTGCCAGCAGTAAAAAAGTGGCAGGGGGGACCCACGAGCAGTACTTC. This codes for CASSKKVAGGTHEQYF.

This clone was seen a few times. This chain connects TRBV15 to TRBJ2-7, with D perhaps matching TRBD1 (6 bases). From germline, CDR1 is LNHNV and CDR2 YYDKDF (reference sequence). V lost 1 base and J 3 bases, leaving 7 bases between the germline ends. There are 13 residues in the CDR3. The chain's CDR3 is CATSRGDNYEQYF. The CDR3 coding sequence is TGTGCCACCAGCAGAGGGGACAACTACGAGCAGTACTTC.

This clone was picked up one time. CDR3 in amino acids: CASSPLRGPTGELFF. As DNA, the CDR3 is TGTGCCAGCAGTCCCCTCAGGGGGCCGACCGGGGAGCTGTTTTTT. The gene calls are TRBV27 and TRBJ2-2; 8 bases are a match to TRBD1. This CDR3 spans 15 amino acids. Trimming cost V 5 bases and J 5 bases; bases outside gene matches: 7. CDR1 is MNHEY and CDR2 is SMNVEV in the germline V gene (reference sequence).

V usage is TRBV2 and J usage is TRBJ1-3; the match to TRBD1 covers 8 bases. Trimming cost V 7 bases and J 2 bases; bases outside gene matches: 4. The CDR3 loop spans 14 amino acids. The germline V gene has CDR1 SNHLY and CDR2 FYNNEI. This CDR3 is CASTPDRAGNTIYF. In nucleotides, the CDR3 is TGTGCCAGCACGCCGGACAGGGCTGGAAACACCATATATTTT. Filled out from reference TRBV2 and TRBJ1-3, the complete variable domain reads EPEVTQTPSHQVTQMGQEVILRCVPISNHLYFYWYRQILGQKVEFLVSFYNNEISEKSEIFDDQFSVERPDGSNFTLKIRSTKLEDSAMYFCASTPDRAGNTIYFGEGSWLTVV.

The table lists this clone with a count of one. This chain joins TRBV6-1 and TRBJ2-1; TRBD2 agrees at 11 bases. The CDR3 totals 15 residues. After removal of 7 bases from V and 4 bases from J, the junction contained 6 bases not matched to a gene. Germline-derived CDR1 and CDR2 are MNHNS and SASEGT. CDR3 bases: TGTGCCAGCACCTCGACTAGCGGGGTATACAATGAGCAGTTCTTC. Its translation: CASTSTSGVYNEQFF.

CDR3 bases: TGCGCCAGCAGCCAAGGCTATCGGGGGGTGAACACTGAAGCTTTCTTT. Translated: CASSQGYRGVNTEAFF. The V gene is TRBV4-1, the J gene TRBJ1-1; tentative D call: TRBD1 (5 bases). V lost 1 base to trimming and J lost 0 bases, with 12 bases between them. This CDR3 has 16 amino acids. Germline V gene lookup returns CDR1 MGHRA and CDR2 YSYEKL.

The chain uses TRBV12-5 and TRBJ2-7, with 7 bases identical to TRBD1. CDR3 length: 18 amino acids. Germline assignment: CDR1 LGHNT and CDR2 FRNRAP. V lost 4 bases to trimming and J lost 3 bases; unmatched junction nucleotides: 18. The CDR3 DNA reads TGTGCTAGTGGTTCCCCCCGGTCGCCGACAGGGTACAACTACGAGCAGTACTTC. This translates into CASGSPRSPTGYNYEQYF.

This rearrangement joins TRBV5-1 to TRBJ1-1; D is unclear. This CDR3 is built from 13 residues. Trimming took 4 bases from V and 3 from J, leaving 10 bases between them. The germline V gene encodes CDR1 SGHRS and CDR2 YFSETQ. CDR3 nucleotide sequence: TGCGCCAGCAGCGACCTCGGGTACACTGAAGCTTTCTTT. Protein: CASSDLGYTEAFF.

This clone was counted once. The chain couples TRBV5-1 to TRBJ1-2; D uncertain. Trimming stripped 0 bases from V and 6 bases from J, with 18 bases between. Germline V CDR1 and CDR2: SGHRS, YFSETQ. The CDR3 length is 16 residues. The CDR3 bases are TGCGCCAGCAGCTTGGGGGCGGCGGGGTTTGAGCATGGCTACACCTTC. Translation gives CASSLGAAGFEHGYTF.

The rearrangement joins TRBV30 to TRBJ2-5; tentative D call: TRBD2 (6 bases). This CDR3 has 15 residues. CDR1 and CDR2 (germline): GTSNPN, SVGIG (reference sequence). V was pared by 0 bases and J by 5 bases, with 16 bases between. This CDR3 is CAWSVRLGGGETQYF. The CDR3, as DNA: TGTGCCTGGAGTGTACGGTTAGGAGGAGGGGAGACCCAGTACTTC.

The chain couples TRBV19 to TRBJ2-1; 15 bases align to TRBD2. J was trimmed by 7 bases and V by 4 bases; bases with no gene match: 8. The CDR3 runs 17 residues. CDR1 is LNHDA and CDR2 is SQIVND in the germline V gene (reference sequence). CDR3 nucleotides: TGTGCCAGTAGTAGGGTTGGACTAGCGGGAGGGCCTAATGAGCAGTTCTTC. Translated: CASSRVGLAGGPNEQFF.

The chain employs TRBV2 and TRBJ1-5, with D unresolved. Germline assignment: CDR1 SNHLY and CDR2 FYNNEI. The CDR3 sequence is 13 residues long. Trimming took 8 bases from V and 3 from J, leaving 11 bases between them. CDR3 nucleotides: TGTGCCAGCGCGTCCTATATCAATCAGCCCCAGCATTTT. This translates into CASASYINQPQHF. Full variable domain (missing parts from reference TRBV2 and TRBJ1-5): EPEVTQTPSHQVTQMGQEVILRCVPISNHLYFYWYRQILGQKVEFLVSFYNNEISEKSEIFDDQFSVERPDGSNFTLKIRSTKLEDSAMYFCASASYINQPQHFGDGTRLSIL.

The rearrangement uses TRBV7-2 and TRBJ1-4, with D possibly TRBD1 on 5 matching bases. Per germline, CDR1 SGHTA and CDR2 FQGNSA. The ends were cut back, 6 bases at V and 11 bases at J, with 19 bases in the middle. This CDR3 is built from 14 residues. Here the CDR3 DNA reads TGTGCCAGCAGGGAGGGGTTCGGGTCGGAGAAACTGTTTTTT. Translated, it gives CASREGFGSEKLFF. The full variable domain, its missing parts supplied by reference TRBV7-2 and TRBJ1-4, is GAGVSQSPSNKVTEKGKDVELRCDPISGHTALYWYRQSLGQGLEFLIYFQGNSAPDKSGLPSDRFSAERTGGSVSTLTIQRTQQEDSAVYLCASREGFGSEKLFFGSGTQLSVL.

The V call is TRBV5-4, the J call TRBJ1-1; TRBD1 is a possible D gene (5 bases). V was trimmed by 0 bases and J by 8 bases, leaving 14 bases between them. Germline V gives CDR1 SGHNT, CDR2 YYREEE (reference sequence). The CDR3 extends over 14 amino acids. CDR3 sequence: CASSLGGTGSEAFF. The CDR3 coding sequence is TGTGCCAGCAGCTTGGGGGGAACAGGAAGCGAAGCTTTCTTT. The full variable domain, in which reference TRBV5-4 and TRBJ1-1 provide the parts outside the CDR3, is ETGVTQSPTHLIKTRGQQVTLRCSSQSGHNTVSWYQQALGQGPQFIFQYYREEENGRGNFPPRFSGLQFPNYSSELNVNALELDDSALYLCASSLGGTGSEAFFGQGTRLTVV.